This T cell receptor beta chain was found in a study of CD8 T cells in ankylosing spondylitis. Whole-study findings and limits: CD8+ disease-linked clones were present at relatively low frequencies in blood. Seemingly characteristic of ankylosing spondylitis blood was a TCR beta motif consisting of roughly 8 highly homologous variants. Before this, some motif variants had been reported in reactive arthritis synovial fluid and blood. Significant enrichment of disease-linked clones was reportedly seen in matched ankylosing spondylitis synovial fluid.

In this sample, this clonotype turned up a few times. Its antigen is still unknown. CDR3 length: 16 residues. The V gene's germline CDR1 is SGHDT and CDR2 YYEEEE. Trimming removed 1 base at V and 0 bases at J, with 12 bases between. TCRdb analysed the 5' RACE reads with MiXCR anew, one entry per CDR3 protein. The profile shows approximately 150,000 distinct CDR3 sequences, 9.8% of them singletons. The source material was blood, either unsorted or a sorted T cell fraction (not recorded which). The chain is built from TRBV5-6 and TRBJ2-3; unclear D gene. The TCR sequence derives from a female donor with ankylosing spondylitis or in good health (not recorded which). Written as DNA, the CDR3 is TGTGCCAGCAGCTTGCACGTCTTGGCTAGCACAGATACGCAGTATTTT. This translates into CASSLHVLASTDTQYF.